Below are 10 T cell receptor delta chains sequenced from a single sample in a study of γδ T cells in repeated Plasmodium falciparum infection. TCRdb made new clone calls on the multiplex PCR reads using CATT. The sample yields 90,000 to 95,000 delta-chain clones, 0.8% to 1% seen once. Flow sorting of PBMC yielded separate Vgamma9/Vdelta2+ and Vdelta2-negative gammadelta T cell populations for bulk repertoire analysis. Sequencing was done on a sample of gamma-delta T cells from blood. The receptors were gathered from a pool of human donors (malaria-infected and uninfected, not separated).

This clone was picked up a small number of times. TCRdb attributes to this sequence the protein of a much larger clone, which differs from the DNA translation at residue 20; a read error is likely, and the protein displayed is translated from the DNA. The V call is TRAV36/DV7, the J call TRDJ1; 12 nucleotides agree with TRDD3. As TCRdb names no J gene, one was assigned here on the basis of a DNA match to germline. The length of the CDR3 is 23 residues. Germline V gene lookup returns CDR1 VTNFRS and CDR2 LTSSGIE (reference sequence). The CDR3 loop is CAVEGFARRNYWGILRYTDILIF. CDR3 in DNA: TGTGCTGTGGAAGGGTTTGCGCGACGAAACTACTGGGGGATACTTAGGTACACCGATATACTCATCTTT.

This clone was detected a few times. The protein in TCRdb stems from a much larger clone and differs at residue 3 from this DNA's translation, likely a read error; here the protein is translated from the DNA. The chain links TRDV2 to TRDJ1, with 13 bases aligning to TRDD3. Germline matching of the DNA provided the J gene here, since TCRdb leaves it blank. The V gene's germline CDR1 is GEAIGNYY and CDR2 EKD. This CDR3 region has 18 residues. CDR3 nucleotides: TGTGCCCGTGACACTTTACTGGGGGATACGCGACGTGGCGATAAACTCATCTTT. Amino acids: CARDTLLGDTRRGDKLIF.

This clone was found a few times. TCRdb pairs this DNA with a much larger clone's protein that differs at residue 13, likely a read error; the protein shown was translated from the DNA. The CDR3: CACWHPTSSRSTVGYFTDKLIF. CDR3 sequence (DNA): TGTGCCTGTTGGCATCCTACGTCTTCTAGGTCTACTGTGGGATATTTTACCGATAAACTCATCTTT. This sequence joins TRDV2 and TRDJ1; either TRDD2 or TRDD3 may supply D (6 bases each). TCRdb lists no J gene, so it was determined here by aligning the DNA to germline. The CDR3 has 22 residues. The ends were cut back, 6 bases at V and 2 bases at J, with 39 bases in the middle. CDR1 and CDR2 (germline): GEAIGNYY, EKD.

This clone has a handful of counts. Given a far larger clone just one base away, this is likely a sequencing read error. Other DNA sequences in this specimen translate into the identical CDR3. The V call is TRDV2, the J call TRDJ1; the D is unclear. TCRdb carries no J gene annotation; the J gene was assigned here by matching the DNA with germline. CDR3 size: 15 residues. Germline CDR1 reads GEAIGNYY; CDR2 reads EKD. The CDR3 bases are TGTGCCTGCGACACGCTCGGGACTTACACCGATAAACTCATCTTT. As protein: CACDTLGTYTDKLIF.

With regard to this clone: A far larger clone is one nucleotide away, so this likely arose from a read error. This specimen includes other DNA sequences encoding the same CDR3. The rearrangement joins TRDV2 to TRDJ1; tentatively, D is TRDD3 (6 bases). TCRdb does not report a J gene; here it was assigned by matching the DNA to germline references. The CDR3 has 15 residues. V lost 3 bases, J lost 9 bases, and 22 bases lay in between. Per the germline V gene, CDR1 is GEAIGNYY and CDR2 is EKD. CDR3 bases: TGTGCCTGTGACCCCGTGGGTGGGGATGGGGGCGAACTCATCTTT. Amino acids: CACDPVGGDGGELIF.

This clone was seen only a few times. With only one base between it and a far larger clone, this is likely a read error. The sample contains more than one DNA sequence encoding this CDR3. This sequence joins TRDV1 and TRDJ1; possible D gene TRDD3, 5 bases. Matching the DNA to germline supplied the J gene, which TCRdb does not give. CDR1 and CDR2 from the germline V gene are TSWWSYY and QGS. Trimming cost V 3 bases and J 5 bases, with 28 bases left between them. This CDR3 has 19 residues. The CDR3 DNA is TGTGCTCTTGGGGATCACTTAGTTAGCCGGGGAATAACCAAGGATAAACTCATCTTT. This codes for CALGDHLVSRGITKDKLIF.

This clone has just a few counts. With a far larger clone one base away, a read error is the likely cause. The same CDR3 arises from other DNA sequences in this sample as well. The chain employs TRDV1 and TRDJ2, with 8 bases aligning to TRDD3. In the absence of a J gene in TCRdb, the DNA was matched to germline to assign it here. This CDR3 contains 19 residues. V was clipped by 0 bases and J by 5 bases; unmatched bases: 14. Germline V gives CDR1 TSWWSYY, CDR2 QGS. As DNA, the CDR3 is TGTGCTCTTGGGGAACTGGATCGTCCTGGGGATACAGTCACAGCACAACTCTTCTTT. Translating gives CALGELDRPGDTVTAQLFF.

Of note for this clone: The protein recorded in TCRdb matches a much larger clone and deviates from this DNA's translation at residue 3, suggesting a read error; the protein here is obtained by translating the DNA. This chain links TRDV2 with TRDJ1, with 13 bases matching TRDD3. The CDR3 totals 18 residues. Per germline, CDR1 GEAIGNYY and CDR2 EKD. In DNA, the CDR3 is TGTGCCTATGACACCGTCCTACTGGGGGATACGCTGACCGATAAACTCATCTTT. Amino acid sequence: CAYDTVLLGDTLTDKLIF.

In regard to this clone: TCRdb lists the protein of a much larger clone for this DNA, which differs at residue 9, so this is likely a read error; the protein given here is translated from the DNA itself. The chain recombines TRDV1 with TRDJ1, with 12 bases lining up with TRDD3. Germline-derived CDR1 and CDR2 are TSWWSYY and QGS. The CDR3 has 26 residues. V shed 2 bases and J 0 bases; nucleotides not matched to a gene: 31. The CDR3 loop is CALGEVDDLYRSTGGYHFWYTDKLIF. CDR3 sequence (DNA): TGTGCTCTTGGGGAAGTGGACGATCTCTACCGAAGTACTGGGGGATACCACTTTTGGTACACCGATAAACTCATCTTT.

This clone turned up a few times. The protein that TCRdb holds for this DNA derives from a much larger clone and differs from the translated DNA at residue 5, which likely indicates a read error; the protein shown here is translated from the DNA. This rearrangement joins TRDV1 to TRDJ1; the D is unclear. The J gene, missing from TCRdb, was assigned here through DNA to germline matching. The germline gives CDR1 TSWWSYY, CDR2 QGS. The CDR3 length is 22 residues. Deletions cut 4 bases from V and 0 bases from J, with 33 bases between. The CDR3, as DNA: TGTGCTCTTGGGGGACTATTTCGGGAAACCGACTTTGTACCCCTATACACCGATAAACTCATCTTT. Residues: CALGGLFRETDFVPLYTDKLIF.